These 30 T cell receptor beta chains share one sample of origin, sequenced in a study of T-cell reconstitution after alpha-beta-depleted transplantation in children. Preparation of the TCRbeta library used unique molecular identifiers. TCRdb re-called the PCR reads with MiXCR, one entry per CDR3 protein. The sample has a few hundred thousand distinct CDR3 sequences; 25% to 30% are singletons. The sequenced sample was PBMCs, obtained before TCRalphabeta/CD19-depleted stem cell transplant. The receptors here all came from a boy in the first two years of life with Wiskott-Aldrich syndrome, due to receive a stem cell transplant.

This chain connects TRBV24-1 to TRBJ2-1, with no clear D. The CDR3 is 14 residues long. Trimming left V 7 bases short and J 6 bases short, with 15 bases between. The germline V gene encodes CDR1 KGHDR and CDR2 SFDVKD. The CDR3 loop is CATRNSTVGNEQFF. DNA of the CDR3: TGTGCCACCAGGAATTCGACGGTGGGCAATGAGCAGTTCTTC.

This chain connects TRBV20-1 to TRBJ2-5, with 8 bases fitting TRBD1. V lost 1 base and J lost 4; bases outside the gene matches: 5. The CDR3 consists of 14 residues. Germline CDR1 is DFQATT and CDR2 is SNEGSKA (reference sequence). CDR3 sequence (DNA): TGCAGTGCTAGAGTTCCAGGGGGCGTAGAGACCCAGTACTTC. This gives the protein CSARVPGGVETQYF.

The sample holds a few counts of this clonotype. The chain combines TRBV27 with TRBJ2-7; TRBD2 aligns across 11 bases. The V and J ends lost 10 bases and 5 bases, in that order; junction bases with no gene match: 10. The CDR3 contains 14 residues. Germline V gene data show CDR1 as MNHEY and CDR2 as SMNVEV (reference sequence). The CDR3 loop reads CATKRLAGRDEQYF. As DNA, the CDR3 is TGTGCCACCAAACGACTAGCGGGACGGGACGAGCAGTACTTC.

This clonotype was counted only a few times. This CDR3 reads CASSQGQNQPQHF. Written as DNA, the CDR3 is TGCGCCAGCAGCCAAGGCCAAAATCAGCCCCAGCATTTT. J is TRBJ1-5 and V is TRBV4-1; D call uncertain. Germline lookup yields CDR1 MGHRA and CDR2 YSYEKL. V was trimmed by 1 base and J by 4 bases, leaving 5 bases between them. This CDR3 region has 13 residues.

The gene calls are TRBV6-1 and TRBJ1-1; no clear D. V was trimmed by 4 bases and J by 4 bases, leaving 4 bases between them. Germline loops: CDR1 MNHNS, CDR2 SASEGT. This CDR3 has 11 residues. CDR3 coding DNA: TGTGCCAGCAGTGCCACCACTGAAGCTTTCTTT. Its protein product is CASSATTEAFF.

This clonotype was seen repeatedly, ten times or more. The chain is built from TRBV20-1 and TRBJ2-5; D may be TRBD1 (5 bases). V was clipped by 2 bases and J by 5 bases, with 9 bases between them. Germline CDR1 is DFQATT and CDR2 is SNEGSKA (reference sequence). The CDR3 sequence is 12 residues long. CDR3 nucleotide sequence: TGCAGTGCTAGATGGGGCCAGGAGACCCAGTACTTC. It translates to CSARWGQETQYF.

The V and J genes are TRBV24-1 and TRBJ2-5; D possibly corresponds to TRBD1 (6 bases). Trimming shortened V by 5 bases and J by 4 bases, and 19 bases separated the two germline ends. The germline V gene encodes CDR1 KGHDR and CDR2 SFDVKD. The CDR3 has 16 residues. The CDR3 is CATSVPGHSKGETQYF. As DNA, the CDR3 is TGTGCCACCAGTGTACCGGGACACTCCAAAGGAGAGACCCAGTACTTC.

This clonotype was detected only once. The chain is built from TRBV11-2 and TRBJ2-7; 7 bases match TRBD1. V was pared by 2 bases and J by 4 bases, with 5 bases of the junction left unmatched. Germline CDR1 and CDR2: SGHAT and FQNNGV. CDR3 size: 14 residues. The CDR3 protein is CASSLRGPGYEQYF. Written as DNA, the CDR3 is TGTGCCAGCAGCTTAAGGGGGCCGGGGTACGAGCAGTACTTC. The full variable domain, with the rest looked up from reference TRBV11-2 and TRBJ2-7, is EAGVAQSPRYKIIEKRQSVAFWCNPISGHATLYWYQQILGQGPKLLIQFQNNGVVDDSQLPKDRFSAERLKGVDSTLKIQPAKLEDSAVYLCASSLRGPGYEQYFGPGTRLTVT.

This rearrangement joins TRBV27 to TRBJ2-6; no clear D gene. Between the trimmed V and J ends, which lost 6 bases and 0 bases, there was a span of 6 bases. Per the germline V gene, CDR1 is MNHEY and CDR2 is SMNVEV (reference sequence). The CDR3 contains 14 residues. The CDR3 DNA reads TGTGCCAGCAGCTCTCGCTCTGGGGCCAACGTCCTGACTTTC. Translating gives CASSSRSGANVLTF.

This clonotype has just a few counts. The chain carries TRBV12-3 or TRBV12-4 and TRBJ1-1, with 8 positions matching TRBD1. The CDR3 contains 16 residues. Trimming cost V 5 bases and J 0 bases; bases outside gene matches: 8. Here the CDR3 reads CASSIRQGPMNTEAFF. CDR3 coding DNA: TGTGCCAGCAGTATCCGACAGGGGCCCATGAACACTGAAGCTTTCTTT.

This chain joins TRBV6-1 and TRBJ2-7; D is undetermined. V shed 2 bases and J shed 6 bases, with 14 bases lying between them. Germline loops: CDR1 MNHNS, CDR2 SASEGT. This CDR3 comprises 14 residues. The CDR3 DNA follows: TGTGCCAGCAGTGAAAGGCCGTCGTGGGGCGAGCAGTACTTC. Its protein is CASSERPSWGEQYF.

V is TRBV20-1 and J is TRBJ2-1, with D perhaps matching TRBD2 (6 bases). V lost 2 bases and J 1 base, leaving 12 bases between the germline ends. Germline CDR1 and CDR2: DFQATT and SNEGSKA (reference sequence). The CDR3 totals 15 residues. The CDR3 DNA reads as TGCAGTGCTAGAACAAGCGGGTTGTCCTACAATGAGCAGTTCTTC. Translating gives CSARTSGLSYNEQFF.

The chain uses TRBV27 and TRBJ2-1; 7 bases line up with TRBD2. CDR3 length: 18 amino acids. J was trimmed by 0 bases and V by 4 bases; bases with no gene match: 12. Germline lookup yields CDR1 MNHEY and CDR2 SMNVEV (reference sequence). The CDR3 nucleotides are TGTGCCAGCAGTTCTAGCGGACCTCCTGGCTTCTCCTACAATGAGCAGTTCTTC. This sequence encodes CASSSSGPPGFSYNEQFF.

The rearrangement uses TRBV28 and TRBJ2-7; no definite D call. The length of the CDR3 is 12 residues. Germline loops: CDR1 MDHEN, CDR2 SYDVKM. V was trimmed by 8 bases and J by 4 bases, leaving 12 bases between them. The CDR3 region has the DNA TGTGCCAGCTCGGACGTCCCGTACGAGCAGTACTTC. Protein product: CASSDVPYEQYF.

The rearrangement joins TRBV20-1 to TRBJ2-7; D remains unclear. Trimming removed 3 bases at V and 0 bases at J, with 12 bases between. CDR1 and CDR2 from the germline V gene are DFQATT and SNEGSKA (reference sequence). CDR3 length: 14 amino acids. The CDR3 DNA sequence: TGCAGTGCTAGCGAGGAACCGAGCTCCTACGAGCAGTACTTC. It codes for CSASEEPSSYEQYF.

The chain couples TRBV25-1 to TRBJ2-5, with a possible D match to TRBD2 (7 bases). This CDR3 spans 13 amino acids. With 4 bases removed from V and 7 bases from J, the gap between germline ends came to 13 bases. Per the germline V gene, CDR1 is MGHDK and CDR2 is SYGVNS. The CDR3 sequence is CASSGQGRGTQYF. The CDR3 bases are TGTGCCAGCAGTGGGCAGGGGAGGGGGACCCAGTACTTC.

V and J are TRBV5-1 and TRBJ2-3; 13 bases are shared with TRBD2. V lost 2 bases, J lost 2 bases, and 2 bases stayed unmatched. Germline V gives CDR1 SGHRS, CDR2 YFSETQ. This CDR3 has 16 residues. The CDR3 region has the DNA TGCGCCAGCAGCTTCGGGACTAGCGGGATCACAGATACGCAGTATTTT. Its translation is CASSFGTSGITDTQYF.

This clonotype was counted between two and nine times. V gene TRBV12-3 or TRBV12-4 combines with J gene TRBJ2-5; no definite D call. V lost 3 bases, J lost 3 bases, and 8 bases lay in between. The CDR3 runs to 13 residues. CDR3 nucleotide sequence: TGTGCCAGCAGTTTTTTAGCCAAAGAGACCCAGTACTTC. This gives the protein CASSFLAKETQYF.

Only a few counts were recorded for this clonotype. The chain uses TRBV29-1 and TRBJ1-1; tentative D call: TRBD1 (6 bases). V lost 5 bases to trimming and J lost 8 bases, with 15 bases between them. The CDR3 spans 12 residues. The germline CDR1 and CDR2 sequences are SQVTM and ANQGSEA. CDR3 amino acids: CSVPGVQPEAFF. DNA for the CDR3: TGCAGCGTTCCAGGGGTTCAACCCGAAGCTTTCTTT.

This chain joins TRBV4-1 and TRBJ2-1; D might be TRBD2 (5 bases). The CDR3 covers 13 residues. CDR1 and CDR2 (germline): MGHRA, YSYEKL. Trimming pared 4 bases from V and 10 bases from J, leaving 14 bases between. The CDR3 coding sequence is TGCGCCAGCAGCCCTTTGACTACTTGGGAGCAGTTCTTC. This codes for CASSPLTTWEQFF.

This chain uses TRBV20-1 with TRBJ1-2; 8 bases fit TRBD1. Per germline, CDR1 DFQATT and CDR2 SNEGSKA (reference sequence). The CDR3 runs 15 residues. V was clipped by 6 bases and J by 7 bases; unmatched bases: 16. CDR3: CSAISRGRGRSGYTF. The CDR3, as DNA: TGCAGTGCGATATCAAGGGGCAGGGGGCGAAGTGGCTACACCTTC.

This sequence joins TRBV6-5 and TRBJ2-7; TRBD2 matches 11 bases. The J segment lost 0 bases and the V segment lost 0 bases, leaving 4 bases of the junction unmatched. This CDR3 is built from 17 residues. Per germline, CDR1 MNHEY and CDR2 SVGAGI. CDR3: CASSYSLAGGSSYEQYF. Written as DNA, the CDR3 is TGTGCCAGCAGTTACTCTTTAGCGGGAGGGAGCTCCTACGAGCAGTACTTC.

The J gene is TRBJ1-1, the V gene TRBV11-2; 9 bases match TRBD1. V trimming: 5 bases; J trimming: 3 bases; junction bases outside the gene matches: 10. CDR1 is SGHAT, CDR2 FQNNGV, per germline. This CDR3 is built from 16 residues. The CDR3 nucleotides are TGTGCCAGCAGCCGGTGGGTCACAGGGGGCGACACTGAAGCTTTCTTT. Protein product: CASSRWVTGGDTEAFF.

The chain recombines TRBV2 with TRBJ1-5, with a possible D match to TRBD1 (6 bases). Germline V gives CDR1 SNHLY, CDR2 FYNNEI. Trimming shortened V by 4 bases and J by 5 bases, and 15 bases separated the two germline ends. The CDR3 has 15 residues. The CDR3 coding sequence is TGTGCCAGCAGTGCGGGACAAGAGATTTATCAGCCCCAGCATTTT. It yields the protein CASSAGQEIYQPQHF. Full variable domain (missing parts from reference TRBV2 and TRBJ1-5): EPEVTQTPSHQVTQMGQEVILRCVPISNHLYFYWYRQILGQKVEFLVSFYNNEISEKSEIFDDQFSVERPDGSNFTLKIRSTKLEDSAMYFCASSAGQEIYQPQHFGDGTRLSIL.

This sequence joins TRBV5-1 and TRBJ1-2, with TRBD1 as a possible D gene (5 bases). Per the germline V gene, CDR1 is SGHRS and CDR2 is YFSETQ. The length of the CDR3 is 17 residues. Trimming left V 6 bases short and J 1 base short, with 22 bases between. The CDR3 DNA sequence: TGCGCCAGCATACGGGGAGCGGGCCAGGGCCATAACTATGGCTACACCTTC. It is translated as CASIRGAGQGHNYGYTF.

The chain employs TRBV5-1 and TRBJ2-1; 9 bases agree with TRBD1. The CDR3 totals 13 residues. Germline CDR1 SGHRS, CDR2 YFSETQ. J was trimmed by 5 bases and V by 7 bases; bases with no gene match: 4. CDR3 sequence: CASRTGADNEQFF. CDR3 coding DNA: TGCGCCAGCCGGACAGGGGCAGACAATGAGCAGTTCTTC.

This clonotype was seen a few times. The CDR3 sequence: CSARELAGTYEQYF. The CDR3 DNA reads as TGCAGTGCTAGAGAACTAGCGGGGACTTACGAGCAGTACTTC. The V gene is TRBV20-1, the J gene TRBJ2-7; 10 bases map to TRBD2. V shed 0 bases, J shed 4 bases, and the junction held 3 bases outside the gene matches. Germline lookup yields CDR1 DFQATT and CDR2 SNEGSKA (reference sequence). This CDR3 contains 14 residues.

This clonotype has just a few counts. This rearrangement joins TRBV21-1 to TRBJ2-5; TRBD1, as called in the table, went unchecked against the DNA. TRBV21-1 is tagged as a pseudogene. The CDR3 sequence is 15 residues long. The CDR3 sequence is CASSKARAGEETQYF. DNA of the CDR3: TGTGCCAGCAGCAAAGCACGGGCGGGGGAGGAGACCCAGTACTTC.

This clonotype showed up just a few times. The rearrangement links TRBV10-3 to TRBJ2-7, with a tentative D call TRBD1 (6 bases). Germline-derived CDR1 and CDR2 are ENHRY and SYGVKD. V lost 5 bases, J lost 4 bases, and 15 bases lay in between. This CDR3 has 14 residues. Written as DNA, the CDR3 is TGTGCCATCAGTTTGACAGGAGCTGCGTACGAGCAGTACTTC. Encoded protein: CAISLTGAAYEQYF.

This sequence joins TRBV12-3 or TRBV12-4 and TRBJ2-1; 7 nucleotides align to TRBD2. This CDR3 comprises 17 residues. V lost 0 bases, J lost 5 bases, and 10 bases stayed unmatched. The DNA of the CDR3 is TGTGCCAGCAGTTTAGCGGTGGGAAGCGGGGAGAACAATGAGCAGTTCTTC. Translation: CASSLAVGSGENNEQFF.